This TCR beta chain was profiled in a study of blood T cells in healthy people across ages. Study-wide points: PBMCs went unsorted, and a conclusive naive versus antigen-experienced comparison was therefore prevented. A strong correlation was found between TCR beta diversity and the percentage of naive T cells. Possibly, changes in expanded clonotypes were confounded because donor CMV status was unknown. Estimated diversity, derived from one million T cells, was regarded as an underestimate.

The use of a sample-barcoded 5' primer and a J-beta primer mix characterized a second PCR of roughly 6 to 11 cycles. TCRdb called the 5' RACE reads again in MiXCR, with one record for every CDR3 protein. The data hold about 1.6 million distinct CDR3 sequences, with around 35% observed a single time. Details on this clonotype: The antigen is undetermined.

Source material: blood. The receptor's source is a woman between 25 and 40 years old in good health.

Written as DNA, the CDR3 is TGTGCCAGCAGCTTGGAACCCTCGGGCGGGGGGGCCTCGGGCGAGACCCAGTACTTC. It yields the protein CASSLEPSGGGASGETQYF. This chain uses TRBV5-4 with TRBJ2-5; TRBD2 aligns across 9 bases. With V trimmed by 0 bases and J by 5 bases, 17 bases remained unmatched. From germline, CDR1 is SGHNT and CDR2 YYREEE (reference sequence). The CDR3 loop spans 19 amino acids.